Included here is one T cell receptor (beta chain) sequence, with context. The antigen is not known. Generated by immunoSEQ multiplex PCR, the TCRdb table keeps only in-frame clones and is missing some. The repertoire has 25,000 to 35,000 clones, 85% of them found once; the top ten carry 2.4%. The data were taken from a study of PD-1 blockade in classical Hodgkin lymphoma. V trimming: 7 bases; J trimming: 1 base; junction bases outside the gene matches: 3. This CDR3 spans 13 amino acids. CDR1 and CDR2 (germline): SNHLY, FYNNEI. Brentuximab vedotin exposure varied, and every patient relapsed after autologous stem cell transplantation. It was by magnetic negative selection that CD4+ T cells were purified from thawed PBMCs. Whole-study results and caveats: Reported findings placed baseline TCR diversity lower in newly diagnosed patients (compared with healthy donors). A significant rise in TCR diversity was seen by C4D1 for CD4+ cells but not for CD8+ cells.

This specimen consisted of CD4+ T cells from blood, obtained at baseline. This receptor was identified in a human donor with classical Hodgkin lymphoma. The chain carries TRBV2 and TRBJ1-1, with 7 positions matching TRBD1. CDR3 loop: CASIRDRNTEAFF. The CDR3 coding sequence is TGTGCCAGCATTAGGGACAGGAACACTGAAGCTTTCTTT.